The clone carrying this T cell receptor beta chain was recorded only once. Its specificity is not known. The length of the CDR3 is 15 residues. CDR1 DFQATT and CDR2 SNEGSKA come from the germline V gene (reference sequence). The V gene end was trimmed by 5 bases and the J gene end by 2 bases; junction bases not matched to a gene: 10. This record comes from a study of molecular identifiers for immune sequencing clone quantification. Regarding the study as a whole: Clones exceeding 20 RNA copies carried over 99% of effector molecules but under 1% of naive-cell molecules.

It was from approximately 22,000 to 940,000 sorted cells, with 10%, 30% or 50% RNA, that naive CD8 libraries came. TCRdb re-called the PCR reads with MiXCR, one entry per CDR3 protein. The sample holds about half a million distinct CDR3 sequences, over 20% seen once. The sequenced sample was naive CD8+ T cells from blood, with Jurkat cell RNA spiked in. Subset defined: FACS-sorted CD8+CD4-CCR7+CD45RA+ naive T cells. This receptor was identified in a human donor in good health. Some libraries in this study had Jurkat cell RNA spiked in. The V and J genes are TRBV20-1 and TRBJ2-5, with 8 bases lining up with TRBD2. In DNA form, the CDR3 reads TGCAGTGCTCTGGGACTAGTGGGACTACAAGAGACCCAGTACTTC. This encodes CSALGLVGLQETQYF.